Shown below are 30 T cell receptor beta chains from a single sample sequenced in a study of T cell responses to AZD1222 COVID-19 vaccine. Measured with immunoSEQ multiplex PCR; TCRdb has only the in-frame clones, and not every one. The data hold 90,000 to 120,000 clones, with 75% to 90% observed a single time. This material consisted of peripheral blood, taken on day 0 of AZD1222 vaccination. These receptors originate from an adult in good health.

The table lists this clone with a count of one. The chain uses TRBV28 and TRBJ1-4; D is uncertain. V lost 3 bases and J lost 0, with 11 bases in between. The CDR3 extends over 16 amino acids. Germline CDR1 MDHEN, CDR2 SYDVKM. In DNA form, the CDR3 reads TGTGCCAGCAGTTTCCTCCGACTAGCAACTAATGAAAAACTGTTTTTT. Translation: CASSFLRLATNEKLFF.

This chain connects TRBV4-2 to TRBJ2-7; perhaps TRBD1 as D (5 bases). The CDR3 extends over 13 amino acids. Trimming stripped 0 bases from V and 5 bases from J, with 8 bases between. Germline V gene lookup returns CDR1 LGHNA and CDR2 YNFKEQ. The CDR3 DNA follows: TGTGCCAGCAGCCAAGAGTCAGGGAACGAGCAGTACTTC. It codes for CASSQESGNEQYF.

The V gene is TRBV29-1, the J gene TRBJ2-6, with D possibly being TRBD2 (5 bases). Between the trimmed V and J ends, which lost 8 bases and 0 bases, there was a span of 8 bases. This CDR3 contains 13 residues. CDR1 and CDR2 (germline): SQVTM, ANQGSEA. The CDR3 coding sequence is TGCAGCACCGGGGTCTCTGGGGCCAACGTCCTGACTTTC. Amino acid sequence: CSTGVSGANVLTF.

The chain joins TRBV6-5 to TRBJ2-7; D is undetermined. V lost 4 bases to trimming and J lost 1 base, with 8 bases between them. The CDR3 has 13 residues. CDR1 and CDR2 (germline): MNHEY, SVGAGI. The CDR3 sequence is CASSSVGSYEQYF. The DNA for the CDR3 is TGTGCCAGCAGTTCCGTGGGTTCCTACGAGCAGTACTTC.

This clone was counted a single time. V and J are TRBV11-2 and TRBJ2-7, with TRBD1 as a possible D gene (6 bases). The germline V gene encodes CDR1 SGHAT and CDR2 FQNNGV. Trimming pared 4 bases from V and 2 bases from J, leaving 18 bases between. The CDR3 totals 16 residues. The DNA for the CDR3 is TGTGCCAGCAGCTCCCCCCTAGGACAGACCACCTACGAGCAGTACTTC. Its protein product is CASSSPLGQTTYEQYF.

The rearrangement joins TRBV4-3 to TRBJ1-5; D is unresolved. This CDR3 has 16 amino acids. Looked up from germline, CDR1 is LGHNA and CDR2 is YSLEER. The V end was cut by 0 bases, the J end by 3 bases, with 12 bases between. This CDR3 is CASSQDLVQSNQPQHF. DNA for the CDR3: TGCGCCAGCAGCCAAGATTTGGTACAGTCCAATCAGCCCCAGCATTTT.

This chain's CDR3 is CAISGRTEAQYF. Here the CDR3 DNA reads TGTGCCATCAGTGGGAGGACAGAAGCGCAGTATTTT. The chain carries TRBV10-3 and TRBJ2-3, with a tentative D call TRBD1 (6 bases). Germline V CDR1 and CDR2: ENHRY, SYGVKD. This CDR3 has 12 amino acids. V was cut by 4 bases and J by 10 bases, with 12 bases left in between.

This clone was counted once. The chain combines TRBV30 with TRBJ2-3; possible D gene TRBD1, 7 bases. The CDR3 has 17 amino acids. Trimming cost V 2 bases and J 0 bases, with 18 bases left between them. CDR1 is GTSNPN, CDR2 SVGIG, per germline (reference sequence). CDR3 amino acids: CAWSLKGAGTSTDTQYF. In DNA, the CDR3 is TGTGCCTGGAGTCTGAAGGGGGCAGGGACTAGCACAGATACGCAGTATTTT.

CDR3 amino acids: CASSLAVLTSGSYNEQFF. Here the CDR3 DNA reads TGCGCCAGCAGCTTGGCCGTCCTGACTAGCGGGAGTTACAATGAGCAGTTCTTC. The chain carries TRBV5-1 and TRBJ2-1, with 12 bases fitting TRBD2. Germline V gives CDR1 SGHRS, CDR2 YFSETQ. V was pared by 0 bases and J by 4 bases, with 8 bases of the junction left unmatched. This CDR3 region has 18 residues.

V and J are TRBV6-5 and TRBJ1-4, with 8 bases fitting TRBD1. The V gene end was trimmed by 6 bases and the J gene end by 8 bases; junction bases not matched to a gene: 8. From germline, CDR1 is MNHEY and CDR2 SVGAGI. The CDR3 runs to 14 residues. The CDR3 DNA reads TGTGCCAGCAGCGGAGGACAGGGTGCGGAAAAACTGTTTTTT. As protein: CASSGGQGAEKLFF.

V and J are TRBV19 and TRBJ2-5; 8 positions match TRBD2. From germline, CDR1 is LNHDA and CDR2 SQIVND (reference sequence). V lost 3 bases and J lost 1; bases outside the gene matches: 4. The CDR3 length is 15 residues. The CDR3, as DNA: TGTGCCAGTAGTATCAGGACTAGCCGCCAAGAGACCCAGTACTTC. Its translation: CASSIRTSRQETQYF.

The rearrangement links TRBV7-2 to TRBJ1-3, with D possibly TRBD1 on 5 matching bases. CDR1 SGHTA and CDR2 FQGNSA come from the germline V gene. The CDR3 is 15 amino acids. The V gene lost 1 base and the J gene lost 4 bases, with 11 bases spanning the gap. CDR3: CASSLVRGLGNTIYF. The CDR3 region has the DNA TGTGCCAGCAGCTTAGTGCGGGGGTTAGGAAACACCATATATTTT. Based on the CDR3 plus reference TRBV7-2 and TRBJ1-3, the full variable domain is GAGVSQSPSNKVTEKGKDVELRCDPISGHTALYWYRQSLGQGLEFLIYFQGNSAPDKSGLPSDRFSAERTGGSVSTLTIQRTQQEDSAVYLCASSLVRGLGNTIYFGEGSWLTVV.

The V call is TRBV9, the J call TRBJ2-3; TRBD1 or TRBD2 may be the D gene (5 bases each). The V gene's germline CDR1 is SGDLS and CDR2 YYNGEE. Trimming took 4 bases from V and 0 from J, leaving 24 bases between them. The CDR3 sequence is 19 residues long. For the CDR3, the DNA is TGTGCCAGCAGCCACCCGAGGGGATCGTCTAAAGCAAGCACAGATACGCAGTATTTT. It codes for CASSHPRGSSKASTDTQYF.

The J gene is TRBJ2-5, the V gene TRBV4-2, with 8 nucleotides matching TRBD1. This CDR3 contains 13 residues. The germline CDR1 and CDR2 sequences are LGHNA and YNFKEQ. J was trimmed by 6 bases and V by 4 bases; bases with no gene match: 4. Here the CDR3 DNA reads TGTGCCAGCAGCCGAGACAGGGGACAGACCCAGTACTTC. Protein product: CASSRDRGQTQYF.

The chain joins TRBV30 to TRBJ1-1; no clear D gene. V gave up 2 bases and J gave up 0 bases, with 10 bases separating them. This CDR3 region has 14 residues. Germline lookup yields CDR1 GTSNPN and CDR2 SVGIG (reference sequence). The CDR3 coding sequence is TGTGCCTGGAGTCCTCCGGGTTTGAACACTGAAGCTTTCTTT. Translating it yields CAWSPPGLNTEAFF.

V gene TRBV28 combines with J gene TRBJ1-2; D is unresolved. This CDR3 spans 14 amino acids. Germline assignment: CDR1 MDHEN and CDR2 SYDVKM. Trimming cost V 6 bases and J 4 bases, with 15 bases left between them. This CDR3 reads CASRGRNNPYGYTF. The CDR3 nucleotides are TGTGCCAGCAGGGGCAGGAACAACCCCTATGGCTACACCTTC.

This chain links TRBV28 with TRBJ2-1; TRBD2 agrees at 8 bases. From germline, CDR1 is MDHEN and CDR2 SYDVKM. This CDR3 has 16 residues. Trimming took 6 bases from V and 0 from J; bases not matched to a gene: 7. Here the CDR3 reads CASRIAGGVSYNEQFF. The CDR3 DNA reads as TGTGCCAGCAGGATCGCGGGAGGTGTCTCCTACAATGAGCAGTTCTTC.

The V gene is TRBV30, the J gene TRBJ1-5; D is unclear. The CDR3 is made up of 15 amino acids. Germline CDR1 reads GTSNPN; CDR2 reads SVGIG (reference sequence). V lost 2 bases and J lost 3, with 14 bases in between. In DNA form, the CDR3 reads TGTGCCTGGAGTACGTCCGGGCCCTTCAATCAGCCCCAGCATTTT. Amino acids: CAWSTSGPFNQPQHF.

The chain combines TRBV7-2 with TRBJ1-5; 7 bases fit TRBD1. Trimming at V came to 5 bases and at J to 4 bases, leaving 5 bases not matched to a gene. The CDR3 consists of 14 residues. The germline V gene has CDR1 SGHTA and CDR2 FQGNSA. CDR3 nucleotide sequence: TGTGCCAGCAGCCCCGAGGACAGGAATCAGCCCCAGCATTTT. This encodes CASSPEDRNQPQHF.

V gene TRBV9 combines with J gene TRBJ2-1, with TRBD2 identical over 7 bases. The CDR3 runs to 14 residues. V shed 3 bases and J 7 bases; nucleotides not matched to a gene: 7. Germline CDR1 and CDR2: SGDLS and YYNGEE. CDR3 protein: CASSGTRRRNEQFF. CDR3 sequence (DNA): TGTGCCAGCAGCGGGACTAGACGTCGGAATGAGCAGTTCTTC.

This clone was recorded a few times. This rearrangement joins TRBV7-3 to TRBJ1-6; no reliable D call. The CDR3 spans 13 residues. Germline V CDR1 and CDR2: SGHTA, FQGTGA. The V end was cut by 2 bases, the J end by 7 bases, with 6 bases between. The CDR3 nucleotides read TGTGCCAGCAGCTTAGAGGGCAATTCACCCCTCCACTTT. It codes for CASSLEGNSPLHF.

CDR3 DNA: TGTGCCAGTTCCGGCCCAGCCAGTCACAATCAGCCCCAGCATTTT. Protein sequence: CASSGPASHNQPQHF. The chain has TRBV7-8 and TRBJ1-5; D uncertain. CDR3 length: 15 amino acids. Germline-derived CDR1 and CDR2 are SGHVS and FQNEAQ. V lost 9 bases and J lost 3, with 18 bases in between.

Details on this clone: The junction and the germline gene differ at one end; a read error may be behind it. The chain couples TRBV6-5 to TRBJ1-2, with 7 bases matching TRBD1. The CDR3 has 13 amino acids. Germline CDR1 and CDR2: MNHEY and SVGAGI. In DNA, the CDR3 is TGTGCCAGCAGTCCGACAGGGTTCTATCGCTACACCTTC. Amino acid sequence: CASSPTGFYRYTF.

The J gene is TRBJ2-3, the V gene TRBV4-3, with D perhaps TRBD2 (6 bases). V dropped 1 base and J dropped 3 bases, with 8 bases sitting between them. This CDR3 is built from 14 residues. Germline V gene data show CDR1 as LGHNA and CDR2 as YSLEER. The CDR3 DNA follows: TGCGCCAGCAGCCAAGGGGGGGTTACAGATACGCAGTATTTT. Translated, it gives CASSQGGVTDTQYF.

The genes are TRBV19 and TRBJ1-4; a possible D gene is TRBD1 (5 bases). V was trimmed by 6 bases and J by 7 bases, leaving 12 bases between them. This CDR3 is 13 amino acids long. The germline gives CDR1 LNHDA, CDR2 SQIVND (reference sequence). In DNA, the CDR3 is TGTGCCAGTAGCCCGGTAAGGGGTGAAAAACTGTTTTTT. Its translation is CASSPVRGEKLFF. The complete variable domain, with remaining parts taken from reference TRBV19 and TRBJ1-4, reads DGGITQSPKYLFRKEGQNVTLSCEQNLNHDAMYWYRQDPGQGLRLIYYSQIVNDFQKGDIAEGYSVSREKKESFPLTVTSAQKNPTAFYLCASSPVRGEKLFFGSGTQLSVL.

The rearrangement joins TRBV5-4 to TRBJ2-4; 11 positions match TRBD1. Germline CDR1 and CDR2: SGHNT and YYREEE (reference sequence). The V and J ends lost 4 bases and 7 bases, in that order; junction bases with no gene match: 10. The CDR3 spans 16 residues. The chain's CDR3 is CASSPLGQGAKNIQYF. Written as DNA, the CDR3 is TGTGCCAGCAGCCCTCTAGGACAGGGGGCTAAGAACATTCAGTACTTC.

The chain is built from TRBV11-2 and TRBJ1-4, with D hard to call. The length of the CDR3 is 12 residues. CDR1 and CDR2 (germline): SGHAT, FQNNGV. Trimming removed 4 bases at V and 8 bases at J, with 8 bases between. The CDR3 loop is CASSSQMEKLFF. Written as DNA, the CDR3 is TGTGCCAGCAGCTCGCAGATGGAAAAACTGTTTTTT. The full variable domain, rest sourced from reference TRBV11-2 and TRBJ1-4, is EAGVAQSPRYKIIEKRQSVAFWCNPISGHATLYWYQQILGQGPKLLIQFQNNGVVDDSQLPKDRFSAERLKGVDSTLKIQPAKLEDSAVYLCASSSQMEKLFFGSGTQLSVL.

This clone was recorded only once. The V call is TRBV15, the J call TRBJ1-1, with TRBD1 as a possible D gene (5 bases). Trimming pared 6 bases from V and 4 bases from J, leaving 15 bases between. This CDR3 is built from 14 residues. CDR1 is LNHNV and CDR2 is YYDKDF in the germline V gene (reference sequence). CDR3 nucleotide sequence: TGTGCCACCAGTCAGCGGTCGGGGGGCACTGAAGCTTTCTTT. This codes for CATSQRSGGTEAFF.

The rearrangement joins TRBV7-2 to TRBJ1-5, with D unclear. V lost 5 bases and J lost 0, with 11 bases in between. The CDR3 length is 15 residues. Germline-derived CDR1 and CDR2 are SGHTA and FQGNSA. The CDR3 here is CASSPGRYSNQPQHF. The CDR3 coding sequence is TGTGCCAGCAGCCCCGGACGGTATAGCAATCAGCCCCAGCATTTT.

The rearrangement joins TRBV9 to TRBJ2-3; maybe TRBD2 (6 bases). The length of the CDR3 is 14 residues. The ends were cut back, 2 bases at V and 3 bases at J, with 10 bases in the middle. Germline V CDR1 and CDR2: SGDLS, YYNGEE. The CDR3 nucleotides are TGTGCCAGCAGCGTCCAGAGCGGGACAGATACGCAGTATTTT. Translation: CASSVQSGTDTQYF.